This entry features one T cell receptor beta chain sequence. Germline loops: CDR1 LGHDT, CDR2 YNNKEL (reference sequence). This CDR3 comprises 12 residues. Trimming removed 4 bases at V and 6 bases at J, with 9 bases between. This entry is derived from a study of blood T cell repertoires in COVID-19. The method was immunoSEQ multiplex PCR; TCRdb's version includes in-frame clones alone and lacks a portion of them. The table records about 260,000 clones, around 87% of them present only once. Material for sequencing was peripheral blood. This sequence joins TRBV3-1 (or the pseudogene TRBV3-2) and TRBJ1-2; tentative D call: TRBD1 (5 bases). The clonotype comes from a woman between 40 and 50 years old who had recovered from COVID-19. The chain's CDR3 is CASSLAGNGYTF. As DNA, the CDR3 is TGTGCCAGCAGCCTGGCAGGGAATGGCTACACCTTC.